This T cell receptor (beta chain) derives from a study of T cell responses to AZD1222 COVID-19 vaccine. This clone was found once. Its antigen is not identified. Some clones are missing from TCRdb's copy, which holds only in-frame ones; the method was immunoSEQ multiplex PCR. In the table there are about 86,000 clones, 70% to 90% of which are singletons. Study results and caveats: Most donors were white British, females outnumbered males, and clonal diversity was possibly underestimated. Repertoires in all cases were sampled only once the peak T cell response had passed. Only five or six AZD1222 recipients were seropositive at baseline. After two AZD1222 doses, spike-specific TCR breadth and depth rose versus day 0.

The TCR comes from an adult in good health. This material consisted of peripheral blood, taken on day 0 of MenACWY control vaccination.

The CDR3 DNA follows: TGTGCCAGCAGTGAAGATGGTACATCACCCAACACCTTC. Protein: CASSEDGTSPNTF. The chain combines TRBV2 with TRBJ1-2; D unclear. The V gene's germline CDR1 is SNHLY and CDR2 FYNNEI. V shed 1 base and J shed 12 bases, with 15 bases lying between them. This CDR3 is built from 13 residues.